What follows are 23 T cell receptor beta chains derived from one specimen sequenced in a study of human T cells and chemical hapten exposure. TCRdb reanalysed the RACE reads using MiXCR and keeps one entry per CDR3 protein. The sample contains about 300,000 distinct CDR3 sequences, over 5% of which appear only once. Time point meaning: pre-sensitization, week 0. Treatment noted: therapeutic diphenylcyclopropenone sensitization with weekly scalp DPC. The specimen was whole blood, collected in connection with sensitization to the hapten diphenylcyclopropenone (DPC). These receptors were taken from a young woman with alopecia areata. Some clones in this sample may be carry-over from other donors' samples.

This clonotype was seen at least ten times. The chain has TRBV12-3 or TRBV12-4 and TRBJ2-5; D not certain. V was pared by 5 bases and J by 5 bases, with 12 bases between. The CDR3 covers 13 residues. For the CDR3, the DNA is TGTGCCAGCAGTCCCGTCGGAGTGGAGACCCAGTACTTC. Its translation: CASSPVGVETQYF.

The rearrangement uses TRBV12-3 or TRBV12-4 and TRBJ1-2; D gene uncertain. The CDR3 has 11 amino acids. V lost 3 bases, J lost 6 bases, and 5 bases lay in between. The CDR3: CASSLGNGYTF. CDR3 DNA: TGTGCCAGCAGTTTGGGCAATGGCTACACCTTC.

For this clonotype: This may stem from a read error, because a much larger clone lies one nucleotide away. CDR3 nucleotide sequence: TGCGCCAGCTGCTTTCAGACAAACCCCGAGCAGTACTTC. Translation gives CASCFQTNPEQYF. The chain recombines TRBV5-1 with TRBJ2-7; the D is unclear. Looked up from germline, CDR1 is SGHRS and CDR2 is YFSETQ. CDR3 size: 13 residues.

This clonotype was detected ten times or more. This rearrangement joins TRBV9 to TRBJ2-3; a possible D gene is TRBD1 (5 bases). Trimming stripped 0 bases from V and 5 bases from J, with 13 bases between. Per the germline V gene, CDR1 is SGDLS and CDR2 is YYNGEE. This CDR3 comprises 15 residues. The CDR3 protein is CASSVDQVGQDTQYF. The DNA for the CDR3 is TGTGCCAGCAGCGTAGACCAAGTTGGACAAGATACGCAGTATTTT.

This clonotype was observed a handful of times. V gene TRBV20-1 combines with J gene TRBJ2-1, with D unclear. V shed 3 bases and J shed 0 bases, with 6 bases lying between them. The CDR3 spans 13 residues. Germline V gene sequence: CDR1 DFQATT, CDR2 SNEGSKA (reference sequence). CDR3 in amino acids: CSASGSSYNEQFF. The DNA of the CDR3 is TGCAGTGCTAGTGGTAGCTCCTACAATGAGCAGTTCTTC.

This clonotype was seen repeatedly, ten times or more. This sequence joins TRBV7-8 and TRBJ1-5, with TRBD1 as a possible D gene (5 bases). The CDR3 has 16 residues. CDR1 SGHVS and CDR2 FQNEAQ come from the germline V gene. V was trimmed by 2 bases and J by 0 bases, leaving 11 bases between them. The CDR3 nucleotides are TGTGCCAGCAGCTTAAGGGCAGGGAATAGCAATCAGCCCCAGCATTTT. It specifies CASSLRAGNSNQPQHF.

The chain employs TRBV20-1 and TRBJ1-3; tentative D call: TRBD1 (5 bases). The CDR3 is 16 residues long. Trimming removed 0 bases from V and 0 bases from J, with 12 bases in between. Germline loops: CDR1 DFQATT, CDR2 SNEGSKA (reference sequence). In nucleotides, the CDR3 is TGCAGTGCTAGAGATGGGTCGGGACTCTCTGGAAACACCATATATTTT. As protein: CSARDGSGLSGNTIYF.

This clonotype was detected a few times. The gene calls are TRBV11-2 and TRBJ2-3; D call uncertain. CDR1 and CDR2 (germline): SGHAT, FQNNGV. This CDR3 spans 14 amino acids. V shed 0 bases and J shed 1 base, with 5 bases lying between them. The CDR3 here is CASSLDPGTDTQYF. As DNA, the CDR3 is TGTGCCAGCAGCTTAGATCCAGGCACAGATACGCAGTATTTT.

This rearrangement joins TRBV12-3 or TRBV12-4 to TRBJ2-3; TRBD1 matches at 9 bases. The CDR3 is 16 residues long. J gave up 2 bases and V 6 bases, and 9 bases lay outside the gene matches. CDR3 region: CASSKNRGQVTDTQYF. CDR3 bases: TGTGCCAGCAGCAAAAACAGGGGGCAGGTCACAGATACGCAGTATTTT.

There are a few counts of this clonotype. J is TRBJ2-3 and V is TRBV6-6; maybe TRBD1 (6 bases). Trimming left V 5 bases short and J 1 base short, with 13 bases between. This CDR3 is 15 amino acids long. Germline V lookup: CDR1 MNHNY, CDR2 SVGAGI (reference sequence). CDR3 DNA: TGTGCCAGCAGTCAAGGGGGTTTCGGCACAGATACGCAGTATTTT. Its translation is CASSQGGFGTDTQYF.

This clonotype has ten or more counts. The genes are TRBV11-2 and TRBJ1-4; D may be TRBD1 (5 bases). CDR1 is SGHAT, CDR2 FQNNGV, per germline. This CDR3 is built from 15 residues. V lost 0 bases to trimming and J lost 7 bases, with 12 bases between them. This CDR3 is CASSLDLGAAEKLFF. The CDR3 DNA sequence: TGTGCCAGCAGCTTAGACTTAGGGGCAGCTGAAAAACTGTTTTTT.

This clonotype appeared many times. The CDR3 DNA reads TGTGCCAGCAGCTTAGGGGGACTAGCCAGCACAGATACGCAGTATTTT. Translating gives CASSLGGLASTDTQYF. The chain has TRBV7-2 and TRBJ2-3; TRBD2 aligns across 9 bases. The CDR3 loop spans 16 amino acids. After removal of 1 base from V and 0 bases from J, the junction contained 2 bases not matched to a gene. Germline V gene data show CDR1 as SGHTA and CDR2 as FQGNSA.

The chain has TRBV10-3 and TRBJ1-4, with 9 bases aligning to TRBD1. Germline CDR1 ENHRY, CDR2 SYGVKD. Trimming took 6 bases from V and 6 from J; bases not matched to a gene: 5. The CDR3 length is 14 residues. The CDR3 is CAISQQGADEKLFF. Written as DNA, the CDR3 is TGTGCCATCAGCCAACAGGGGGCGGATGAAAAACTGTTTTTT.

This clonotype was detected many times. The chain uses TRBV6-2 or TRBV6-3 and TRBJ1-1; 7 bases agree with TRBD1. The germline gives CDR1 MNHEY, CDR2 SVGEGT. Losses at the gene ends were 6 bases for V and 1 base for J; bases not matched to a gene: 5. This CDR3 is 14 amino acids long. CDR3 sequence: CASREGGANTEAFF. CDR3 nucleotides: TGTGCCAGCAGAGAAGGGGGCGCGAACACTGAAGCTTTCTTT.

This clonotype was observed many times. The chain recombines TRBV9 with TRBJ2-1; D is undetermined. V was pared by 4 bases and J by 5 bases, with 7 bases between. Germline V gene sequence: CDR1 SGDLS, CDR2 YYNGEE. This CDR3 has 12 residues. The DNA of the CDR3 is TGTGCCAGCAGCCCCCACGACAATGAGCAGTTCTTC. Translated, it gives CASSPHDNEQFF.

There are a few counts of this clonotype. The chain is built from TRBV28 and TRBJ2-7, with D possibly TRBD1 on 5 matching bases. CDR1 MDHEN and CDR2 SYDVKM come from the germline V gene. The CDR3 totals 13 residues. The V end was cut by 5 bases, the J end by 2 bases, with 10 bases between. CDR3 nucleotides: TGTGCCAGCAGTCTCGACAGCCCCTACGAGCAGTACTTC. Translated, it gives CASSLDSPYEQYF.

This clonotype has more than one count but fewer than ten. This chain joins TRBV6-6 and TRBJ1-1, with D uncertain. The CDR3 consists of 14 residues. Germline CDR1 reads MNHNY; CDR2 reads SVGAGI (reference sequence). Deletions cut 2 bases from V and 1 base from J, with 8 bases between. The CDR3 sequence: CASSYIGSNTEAFF. CDR3 in DNA: TGTGCCAGCAGTTACATAGGGTCGAACACTGAAGCTTTCTTT.

This clonotype showed up many times. The chain has TRBV7-2 and TRBJ1-4, with D maybe TRBD1 (6 bases). Germline V CDR1 and CDR2: SGHTA, FQGNSA. The CDR3 has 16 amino acids. V was cut by 1 base and J by 3 bases, with 12 bases left in between. DNA for the CDR3: TGTGCCAGCAGCTTAGGACCACAGGGCGCTAATGAAAAACTGTTTTTT. Its translation: CASSLGPQGANEKLFF.

This clonotype was found a few times. The V call is TRBV6-2 or TRBV6-3, the J call TRBJ1-5; no reliable D call. Germline CDR1 MNHEY, CDR2 SVGEGT. V lost 5 bases, J lost 4 bases, and 9 bases lay in between. The length of the CDR3 is 13 residues. The CDR3 DNA follows: TGTGCCAGCAGTCGCGCAGTTAATCAGCCCCAGCATTTT. This translates into CASSRAVNQPQHF.

There are many counts of this clonotype. The chain recombines TRBV12-3 or TRBV12-4 with TRBJ1-2; D may be TRBD1 (6 bases). CDR3 length: 13 amino acids. V was cut by 5 bases and J by 5 bases, with 12 bases left in between. In DNA form, the CDR3 reads TGTGCCAGCAGTCCCCGGACAGTATATGGCTACACCTTC. It codes for CASSPRTVYGYTF.

This clonotype was seen at least ten times. V and J are TRBV7-2 and TRBJ2-3; no definite D call. CDR3 length equals 14 residues. The V gene lost 8 bases and the J gene lost 4 bases, with 16 bases spanning the gap. Germline CDR1 and CDR2: SGHTA and FQGNSA. CDR3 DNA sequence: TGTGCCAGCGCAAGGGTCGCAGGAGCAGATACGCAGTATTTT. Translated, it gives CASARVAGADTQYF.

This clonotype was seen more than once but under ten times. The chain couples TRBV14 to TRBJ1-3; D remains unclear. Trimming removed 1 base at V and 8 bases at J, with 12 bases between. Germline CDR1 reads SGHDN; CDR2 reads FVKESK. This CDR3 contains 14 residues. CDR3 residues: CASSQVRAADTIYF. For the CDR3, the DNA is TGTGCCAGCAGCCAAGTAAGGGCGGCGGACACCATATATTTT. Drawing the rest from reference TRBV14 and TRBJ1-3, the complete variable domain is EAGVTQFPSHSVIEKGQTVTLRCDPISGHDNLYWYRRVMGKEIKFLLHFVKESKQDESGMPNNRFLAERTGGTYSTLKVQPAELEDSGVYFCASSQVRAADTIYFGEGSWLTVV.

This clonotype was seen repeatedly, ten times or more. The junction departs from the called germline gene at one end, perhaps through a read error. The chain carries TRBV29-1 and TRBJ1-2, with a possible D match to TRBD1 (5 bases). Germline CDR1 is SQVTM and CDR2 is ANQGSEA. The CDR3 is 13 amino acids. The CDR3 sequence is CSVEGEWGTGYTF. The CDR3 region has the DNA TGCAGCGTCGAAGGTGAATGGGGGACTGGCTACACCTTC.